The 26 T cell receptor beta chains below were found in one sample sequenced in a study of OX40 agonist ivuxolimab in advanced cancers. Clones were sequenced by immunoSEQ multiplex PCR, and TCRdb holds only the in-frame ones, with some missing. Of about 68,000 clones in the sample, approximately 83% were seen once. The source material was CD4+ or CD8+ T cells sorted from blood, sampled in a trial of the OX40 agonist ivuxolimab. The receptor source for this set is an adult with an advanced solid tumor such as melanoma, head and neck, liver or kidney cancer.

The rearrangement uses TRBV5-6 and TRBJ1-5; maybe TRBD1 (5 bases). Trimming left V 4 bases short and J 3 bases short, with 17 bases between. Looked up from germline, CDR1 is SGHDT and CDR2 is YYEEEE. The CDR3 totals 16 residues. In DNA, the CDR3 is TGTGCCAGCAGCACGTGGGGCCTTGTCAACAATCAGCCCCAGCATTTT. Protein sequence: CASSTWGLVNNQPQHF. The whole variable domain, filled in from reference TRBV5-6 and TRBJ1-5, reads DAGVTQSPTHLIKTRGQQVTLRCSPKSGHDTVSWYQQALGQGPQFIFQYYEEEERQRGNFPDRFSGHQFPNYSSELNVNALLLGDSALYLCASSTWGLVNNQPQHFGDGTRLSIL.

The CDR3 DNA reads TGCAGCGCTGGGGACAACACAGATACGCAGTATTTT. It yields the protein CSAGDNTDTQYF. The V call is TRBV29-1, the J call TRBJ2-3; D perhaps matches TRBD1 (6 bases). Germline V gene data show CDR1 as SQVTM and CDR2 as ANQGSEA. The CDR3 runs to 12 residues. Trimming pared 7 bases from V and 2 bases from J, leaving 10 bases between.

On this clone: The sample contains more than one DNA sequence encoding this CDR3. V gene TRBV6-5 combines with J gene TRBJ2-1; the match to TRBD2 covers 9 bases. This CDR3 has 14 amino acids. Germline CDR1 reads MNHEY; CDR2 reads SVGAGI. J gave up 10 bases and V 6 bases, and 10 bases lay outside the gene matches. CDR3 residues: CASRPGLAGREQFF. The CDR3 DNA reads as TGTGCCAGCAGGCCGGGACTAGCTGGTCGGGAGCAGTTCTTC.

The CDR3 coding sequence is TGCGCCAGCAGCTTGGCTGCCGGGAACGAGCAGTACTTC. This codes for CASSLAAGNEQYF. The chain links TRBV5-1 to TRBJ2-7, with D possibly TRBD2 on 5 matching bases. In germline, CDR1 is SGHRS, CDR2 YFSETQ. Trimming shortened V by 0 bases and J by 5 bases, and 9 bases separated the two germline ends. The CDR3 sequence is 13 residues long. Supplemented by reference TRBV5-1 and TRBJ2-7, the full variable domain reads KAGVTQTPRYLIKTRGQQVTLSCSPISGHRSVSWYQQTPGQGLQFLFEYFSETQRNKGNFPGRFSGRQFSNSRSEMNVSTLELGDSALYLCASSLAAGNEQYFGPGTRLTVT.

This chain uses TRBV30 with TRBJ2-2; 9 bases line up with TRBD1. Per the germline V gene, CDR1 is GTSNPN and CDR2 is SVGIG (reference sequence). V lost 8 bases and J lost 0; bases outside the gene matches: 1. This CDR3 region has 13 residues. The CDR3 sequence is CAGDRANTGELFF. The CDR3 DNA reads as TGTGCCGGGGACAGGGCGAACACCGGGGAGCTGTTTTTT.

The chain carries TRBV6-6 and TRBJ1-3; D gene uncertain. Germline V gene lookup returns CDR1 MNHNY and CDR2 SVGAGI (reference sequence). The CDR3 is made up of 15 amino acids. V shed 6 bases and J shed 0 bases, with 12 bases lying between them. The CDR3 DNA follows: TGTGCCAGCAGCCCCGGACGGAACTCTGGAAACACCATATATTTT. It yields the protein CASSPGRNSGNTIYF.

The chain has TRBV6-1 and TRBJ1-5; no reliable D call. Germline values: CDR1 MNHNS, CDR2 SASEGT. The CDR3 covers 14 residues. V was shortened by 3 bases and J by 8 bases, with 14 bases between the two germline ends. The CDR3 region is CASSEVTNVKPQHF. In DNA form, the CDR3 reads TGTGCCAGCAGTGAGGTGACGAACGTGAAGCCCCAGCATTTT.

The chain combines TRBV14 with TRBJ1-2; tentatively, D is TRBD1 (5 bases). This CDR3 is 12 amino acids long. V gave up 4 bases and J gave up 4 bases, with 7 bases separating them. Germline assignment: CDR1 SGHDN and CDR2 FVKESK. CDR3 amino acids: CASSRGGYGYTF. Here the CDR3 DNA reads TGTGCCAGCAGCCGGGGGGGCTATGGCTACACCTTC.

The V call is TRBV4-1, the J call TRBJ1-5; 8 nucleotides line up with TRBD1. This CDR3 region has 16 residues. V was clipped by 2 bases and J by 2 bases; unmatched bases: 5. Germline loops: CDR1 MGHRA, CDR2 YSYEKL. This CDR3 is CASSQRTGSGNQPQHF. The CDR3 nucleotides are TGCGCCAGCAGCCAACGGACAGGGAGCGGCAATCAGCCCCAGCATTTT.

There are a few counts of this clone. This chain uses TRBV7-8 with TRBJ2-3; D is undetermined. The germline V gene has CDR1 SGHVS and CDR2 FQNEAQ. CDR3 size: 15 residues. V was cut by 6 bases and J by 2 bases, with 15 bases left in between. The CDR3 region has the DNA TGTGCCAGCAGTCCCTTGGGCAGATCCACAGATACGCAGTATTTT. Residues: CASSPLGRSTDTQYF.

V is TRBV6-1 and J is TRBJ1-1, with TRBD1 matching 7 bases. The CDR3 is made up of 12 amino acids. The V and J ends lost 6 bases and 5 bases, in that order; junction bases with no gene match: 3. Germline V CDR1 and CDR2: MNHNS, SASEGT. The CDR3 bases are TGTGCCAGCAGATCAGGGGGGACTGAAGCTTTCTTT. Amino acid sequence: CASRSGGTEAFF.

A few counts support this clone. J is TRBJ2-2 and V is TRBV15; D perhaps matches TRBD1 (5 bases). V was cut by 0 bases and J by 1 base, with 12 bases left in between. Germline CDR1 and CDR2: LNHNV and YYDKDF (reference sequence). This CDR3 is built from 17 residues. CDR3 region: CATSRDQGARNTGELFF. The CDR3 DNA sequence: TGTGCCACCAGCAGAGATCAAGGGGCGAGGAACACCGGGGAGCTGTTTTTT.

J is TRBJ1-3 and V is TRBV19; unclear D gene. Germline V gene sequence: CDR1 LNHDA, CDR2 SQIVND (reference sequence). CDR3 length equals 13 residues. The V gene lost 3 bases and the J gene lost 1 base, with 4 bases spanning the gap. CDR3 sequence (DNA): TGTGCCAGTAGTATCGGATCTGGAAACACCATATATTTT. As protein: CASSIGSGNTIYF. Full variable domain (missing parts from reference TRBV19 and TRBJ1-3): DGGITQSPKYLFRKEGQNVTLSCEQNLNHDAMYWYRQDPGQGLRLIYYSQIVNDFQKGDIAEGYSVSREKKESFPLTVTSAQKNPTAFYLCASSIGSGNTIYFGEGSWLTVV.

This sequence joins TRBV18 and TRBJ1-3; the D is unclear. Germline CDR1 and CDR2: KGHSH and LQKENI. The CDR3 totals 14 residues. V lost 3 bases, J lost 4 bases, and 10 bases lay in between. The CDR3 nucleotides are TGTGCCAGCTCACCCGTGGTATCAGGAAACACCATATATTTT. Translating gives CASSPVVSGNTIYF.

The genes are TRBV14 and TRBJ2-7; TRBD1 agrees at 7 bases. Germline V gives CDR1 SGHDN, CDR2 FVKESK. V dropped 4 bases and J dropped 3; count of bases not matched to a gene: 15. The length of the CDR3 is 17 residues. CDR3 DNA sequence: TGTGCCAGCAGCCCTCGGTTAGGACAGGCTGCCCTCTACGAGCAGTACTTC. As protein: CASSPRLGQAALYEQYF.

V is TRBV5-1 and J is TRBJ2-1; tentatively, D is TRBD1 or TRBD2 (5 bases each). Deletions cut 4 bases from V and 0 bases from J, with 11 bases between. The CDR3 is made up of 15 amino acids. CDR1 is SGHRS and CDR2 is YFSETQ in the germline V gene. CDR3 bases: TGCGCCAGCAGCCCCGGGGACGACTCCTACAATGAGCAGTTCTTC. Translation gives CASSPGDDSYNEQFF.

The chain joins TRBV5-5 to TRBJ1-4; 9 bases agree with TRBD1. The CDR3 has 14 amino acids. V shed 3 bases and J 10 bases; nucleotides not matched to a gene: 7. Germline CDR1 is SGHKS and CDR2 is YYEKEE (reference sequence). CDR3 bases: TGTGCCAGCAGCTGGGACAGGGTTGAGGGAAAACTGTTTTTT. Amino acid sequence: CASSWDRVEGKLFF.

This clone has only one observation. The chain recombines TRBV5-4 with TRBJ2-5, with 7 positions matching TRBD1. Trimming removed 0 bases from V and 5 bases from J; junction bases left unmatched: 7. The CDR3 has 15 amino acids. Germline V gene lookup returns CDR1 SGHNT and CDR2 YYREEE (reference sequence). The DNA of the CDR3 is TGTGCCAGCAGCTTGGGGGGACAGCGCCCGGAGACCCAGTACTTC. Its translation: CASSLGGQRPETQYF.

This chain uses TRBV11-2 with TRBJ1-1; 8 bases fit TRBD1. This CDR3 is built from 14 residues. From germline, CDR1 is SGHAT and CDR2 FQNNGV. The ends lost 5 bases at V and 11 bases at J; junction bases unmatched: 13. In DNA form, the CDR3 reads TGTGCCAGCAGCCTAGGGACAGGCGAGCTACGGGCTTTCTTT. Its protein product is CASSLGTGELRAFF.

V usage is TRBV5-1 and J usage is TRBJ2-1; 7 bases agree with TRBD2. Germline lookup yields CDR1 SGHRS and CDR2 YFSETQ. There are 15 residues in the CDR3. The V and J ends lost 0 bases and 7 bases, in that order; junction bases with no gene match: 7. CDR3 amino acids: CASSLVAGEKNEQFF. CDR3 in DNA: TGCGCCAGCAGCTTGGTGGCGGGGGAGAAGAATGAGCAGTTCTTC. The whole variable domain, filled in from reference TRBV5-1 and TRBJ2-1, reads KAGVTQTPRYLIKTRGQQVTLSCSPISGHRSVSWYQQTPGQGLQFLFEYFSETQRNKGNFPGRFSGRQFSNSRSEMNVSTLELGDSALYLCASSLVAGEKNEQFFGPGTRLTVL.

The V call is TRBV30, the J call TRBJ1-4; D is unclear. Germline V gene lookup returns CDR1 GTSNPN and CDR2 SVGIG (reference sequence). This CDR3 is 13 amino acids long. Trimming shortened V by 0 bases and J by 8 bases, and 10 bases separated the two germline ends. CDR3 protein: CAWSVRREEKLFF. CDR3 DNA sequence: TGTGCCTGGAGTGTCCGGCGGGAGGAAAAACTGTTTTTT.

The chain combines TRBV2 with TRBJ1-4, with TRBD1 as a possible D gene (6 bases). This CDR3 is built from 15 residues. V lost 2 bases to trimming and J lost 8 bases, with 15 bases between them. Germline V gene sequence: CDR1 SNHLY, CDR2 FYNNEI. CDR3 sequence: CASSERGGSYEKLFF. The CDR3 nucleotides are TGTGCCAGCAGTGAAAGGGGGGGCTCTTACGAAAAACTGTTTTTT.

The rearrangement links TRBV7-2 to TRBJ2-1; 11 nucleotides line up with TRBD2. The CDR3 sequence is 18 residues long. The germline V gene encodes CDR1 SGHTA and CDR2 FQGNSA. Germline trimming cut 0 bases from V and 5 bases from J; bases unmatched to any gene: 9. CDR3 bases: TGTGCCAGCAGCTTAGCGCGAACTAGCGGGGGCCTTAACAATGAGCAGTTCTTC. This translates into CASSLARTSGGLNNEQFF.

This chain uses TRBV7-6 with TRBJ1-2, with TRBD1 as a possible D gene (6 bases). CDR1 is SGHVS and CDR2 is FNYEAQ in the germline V gene. Trimming stripped 5 bases from V and 4 bases from J, with 14 bases between. The CDR3 runs 14 residues. The CDR3 region is CASSVSGAVYGYTF. CDR3 nucleotides: TGTGCCAGCAGCGTATCAGGGGCGGTCTATGGCTACACCTTC.

V is TRBV28 and J is TRBJ1-2; TRBD1 agrees at 9 bases. Germline CDR1 is MDHEN and CDR2 is SYDVKM. CDR3 length: 14 amino acids. V lost 2 bases, J lost 7 bases, and 5 bases stayed unmatched. The CDR3 region has the DNA TGTGCCAGCAGTTTAGACAGGGGGGTGGGTGGCTACACCTTC. Encoded protein: CASSLDRGVGGYTF.

This chain uses TRBV5-6 with TRBJ2-5; D is perhaps TRBD2 (6 bases). The CDR3 runs to 13 residues. Trimming left V 6 bases short and J 6 bases short, with 15 bases between. Germline assignment: CDR1 SGHDT and CDR2 YYEEEE. CDR3 DNA sequence: TGTGCCAGCACCGGGACTGCCAGAAAGACCCAGTACTTC. Amino acid sequence: CASTGTARKTQYF.